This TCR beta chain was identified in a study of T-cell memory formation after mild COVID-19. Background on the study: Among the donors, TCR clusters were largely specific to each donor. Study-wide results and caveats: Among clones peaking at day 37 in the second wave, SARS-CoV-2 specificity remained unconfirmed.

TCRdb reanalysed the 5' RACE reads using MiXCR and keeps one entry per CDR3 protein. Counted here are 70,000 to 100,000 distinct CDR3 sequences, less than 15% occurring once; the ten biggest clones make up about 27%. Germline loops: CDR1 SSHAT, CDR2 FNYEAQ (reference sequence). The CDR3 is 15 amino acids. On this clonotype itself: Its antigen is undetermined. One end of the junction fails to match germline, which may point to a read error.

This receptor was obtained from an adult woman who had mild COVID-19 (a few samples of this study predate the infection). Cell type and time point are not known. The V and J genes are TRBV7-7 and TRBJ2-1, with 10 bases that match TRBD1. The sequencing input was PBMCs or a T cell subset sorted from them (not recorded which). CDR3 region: CASSQTGTGVNEQFF. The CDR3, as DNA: TGTGCTAGCAGCCAAACCGGGACAGGGGTCAATGAGCAGTTCTTC.